These 32 T cell receptor beta chains were sequenced from one sample in a study of cytomegalovirus exposure and HLA in healthy donors. In the PCR, 60 Vbeta and 13 Jbeta primers were used. Sequencing was performed with immunoSEQ multiplex PCR; in TCRdb, only in-frame clones are kept and a portion is missing. The profile shows 100,000 to 150,000 clones, roughly three quarters of them singletons. Sequenced sample: PBMCs. The receptors were sampled from a man aged 30 to 45 in good health and CMV-seropositive.

The gene calls are TRBV5-1 and TRBJ2-7; TRBD1 agrees at 9 bases. Trimming cost V 4 bases and J 2 bases; bases outside gene matches: 4. The CDR3 sequence is 14 residues long. CDR1 is SGHRS, CDR2 YFSETQ, per germline. The CDR3 sequence is CASSGDRVTYEQYF. DNA of the CDR3: TGCGCCAGCAGCGGGGACAGGGTCACCTACGAGCAGTACTTC. The full variable domain, its missing parts supplied by reference TRBV5-1 and TRBJ2-7, is KAGVTQTPRYLIKTRGQQVTLSCSPISGHRSVSWYQQTPGQGLQFLFEYFSETQRNKGNFPGRFSGRQFSNSRSEMNVSTLELGDSALYLCASSGDRVTYEQYFGPGTRLTVT.

The chain has TRBV7-9 and TRBJ1-2; 8 positions match TRBD1. V lost 5 bases to trimming and J lost 0 bases; unmatched junction nucleotides: 5. CDR1 and CDR2 from the germline V gene are SEHNR and FQNEAQ (reference sequence). The CDR3 length is 15 residues. CDR3 sequence (DNA): TGTGCCAGCAGCGGACAGGGACTATCTAACTATGGCTACACCTTC. Residues: CASSGQGLSNYGYTF. The full variable domain, in which reference TRBV7-9 and TRBJ1-2 provide the parts outside the CDR3, is DTGVSQNPRHKITKRGQNVTFRCDPISEHNRLYWYRQTLGQGPEFLTYFQNEAQLEKSRLLSDRFSAERPKGSFSTLEIQRTEQGDSAMYLCASSGQGLSNYGYTFGSGTRLTVV.

The CDR3 here is CASSQELRGLSTGELFF. The CDR3 nucleotides are TGCGCCAGCAGCCAAGAATTGAGGGGGTTGTCGACCGGGGAGCTGTTTTTT. This rearrangement joins TRBV4-3 to TRBJ2-2, with D possibly matching TRBD1 (6 bases). Germline V lookup: CDR1 LGHNA, CDR2 YSLEER. V was clipped by 0 bases and J by 5 bases, with 16 bases between them. The CDR3 contains 17 residues.

The gene calls are TRBV5-4 and TRBJ2-2, with 8 bases matching TRBD1. The germline V gene encodes CDR1 SGHNT and CDR2 YYREEE (reference sequence). The CDR3 length is 15 residues. Unmatched junction bases numbered 8, after V lost 8 bases and J lost 2 bases. The CDR3 nucleotides are TGTGCCAGTGGACAGGGATCAGGAAACACCGGGGAGCTGTTTTTT. As protein: CASGQGSGNTGELFF.

As for this clone: The same CDR3 can be traced to other DNA sequences in this sample. This chain uses TRBV7-9 with TRBJ1-3; D not certain. Germline V lookup: CDR1 SEHNR, CDR2 FQNEAQ (reference sequence). CDR3 size: 12 residues. V shed 5 bases and J shed 4 bases, with 6 bases lying between them. CDR3 DNA: TGTGCCAGCAGCCCGCAGGGAAACACCATATATTTT. Protein product: CASSPQGNTIYF.

V gene TRBV19 combines with J gene TRBJ2-7, with TRBD2 matching over 7 bases. Germline V lookup: CDR1 LNHDA, CDR2 SQIVND (reference sequence). This CDR3 has 15 residues. Trimming took 6 bases from V and 4 from J; bases not matched to a gene: 12. The CDR3 DNA reads TGTGCCAGTAGGCTCGGGGGGACCCCCAGTTACGAGCAGTACTTC. Translation gives CASRLGGTPSYEQYF.

The rearrangement links TRBV19 to TRBJ2-4; possibly TRBD1 for D (6 bases). This CDR3 region has 12 residues. Trimming removed 7 bases from V and 6 bases from J, with 10 bases in between. In germline, CDR1 is LNHDA, CDR2 SQIVND (reference sequence). The CDR3 sequence is CASTLDRNIQYF. The DNA for the CDR3 is TGTGCCAGTACCCTGGACAGAAACATTCAGTACTTC.

V gene TRBV4-2 combines with J gene TRBJ2-5, with 12 bases fitting TRBD2. Losses at the gene ends were 4 bases for V and 2 bases for J; bases not matched to a gene: 5. This CDR3 region has 16 residues. The V gene's germline CDR1 is LGHNA and CDR2 YNFKEQ. As DNA, the CDR3 is TGTGCCAGCAGCCCTTGGACTAGCGGGGCGCAAGAGACCCAGTACTTC. This gives the protein CASSPWTSGAQETQYF.

This chain connects TRBV30 to TRBJ1-4, with 10 bases identical to TRBD1. Per the germline V gene, CDR1 is GTSNPN and CDR2 is SVGIG (reference sequence). CDR3 length equals 15 residues. With 3 bases clipped from V and 6 bases from J, the junction kept 7 bases outside the gene matches. The CDR3 bases are TGTGCCTGGAGGAGAGGCGGGACAGGGGATGAAAAACTGTTTTTT. This sequence encodes CAWRRGGTGDEKLFF.

The chain uses TRBV9 and TRBJ2-6, with 8 bases matching TRBD1. The length of the CDR3 is 18 residues. The V gene end was trimmed by 0 bases and the J gene end by 4 bases; junction bases not matched to a gene: 9. Germline V CDR1 and CDR2: SGDLS, YYNGEE. The CDR3 nucleotides read TGTGCCAGCAGCGTAGAGGACAGGGTCGTTACGGGGGCCAACGTCCTGACTTTC. Its translation: CASSVEDRVVTGANVLTF.

The chain combines TRBV7-8 with TRBJ2-5, with 7 bases lining up with TRBD1. This CDR3 spans 13 amino acids. Trimming took 5 bases from V and 5 from J; bases not matched to a gene: 5. CDR1 is SGHVS, CDR2 FQNEAQ, per germline. The CDR3 nucleotides are TGTGCCAGCAGCCCACAGGGGCGGGAGACCCAGTACTTC. The encoded protein is CASSPQGRETQYF.

The chain links TRBV5-3 to TRBJ1-4; unclear D gene. TRBV5-3 is classed as an ORF, of uncertain function. With 6 bases removed from V and 3 bases from J, the gap between germline ends came to 12 bases. CDR3 size: 14 residues. In nucleotides, the CDR3 is TGTGCCAGAAATTCCGCCACAGCTAATGAAAAACTGTTTTTT. It codes for CARNSATANEKLFF.

J is TRBJ1-2 and V is TRBV6-5; 7 bases are a match to TRBD1. The CDR3 is 14 residues long. Germline lookup yields CDR1 MNHEY and CDR2 SVGAGI. Losses at the gene ends were 6 bases for V and 0 bases for J; bases not matched to a gene: 4. This CDR3 is CASRTGQTNYGYTF. The CDR3 DNA reads TGTGCCAGCAGAACGGGACAGACTAACTATGGCTACACCTTC.

This clone was detected a few times. This chain connects TRBV27 to TRBJ2-3, with 9 positions matching TRBD1. The CDR3 covers 15 residues. CDR1 and CDR2 from the germline V gene are MNHEY and SMNVEV (reference sequence). Germline trimming cut 3 bases from V and 4 bases from J; bases unmatched to any gene: 5. The CDR3 DNA follows: TGTGCCAGCAGTTTTAGGACAGGGGTCTCAGATACGCAGTATTTT. Protein: CASSFRTGVSDTQYF.

This chain uses TRBV30 with TRBJ1-4; the D gene is possibly TRBD1 (5 bases). The CDR3 spans 13 residues. Trimming shortened V by 4 bases and J by 6 bases, and 12 bases separated the two germline ends. Germline V gene sequence: CDR1 GTSNPN, CDR2 SVGIG (reference sequence). CDR3 in amino acids: CAWNGIRDEKLFF. The CDR3 DNA sequence: TGTGCCTGGAATGGGATCAGGGATGAAAAACTGTTTTTT.

In this sample, this clone turned up a few times. The V call is TRBV5-6, the J call TRBJ2-5; TRBD2 might be the D (6 bases). V lost 0 bases and J lost 0, with 15 bases in between. Per germline, CDR1 SGHDT and CDR2 YYEEEE. The CDR3 is 17 residues long. This CDR3 reads CASSLAMGGNYQETQYF. CDR3 coding DNA: TGTGCCAGCAGCTTGGCAATGGGCGGGAACTACCAAGAGACCCAGTACTTC.

The sample holds a few counts of this clone. J is TRBJ2-7 and V is TRBV27; TRBD1 aligns across 10 bases. J gave up 4 bases and V 3 bases, and 9 bases lay outside the gene matches. The germline gives CDR1 MNHEY, CDR2 SMNVEV (reference sequence). There are 16 residues in the CDR3. CDR3 loop: CASSLGTGEVSYEQYF. The CDR3 DNA follows: TGTGCCAGCAGTTTGGGGACAGGGGAAGTTTCTTACGAGCAGTACTTC.

As DNA, the CDR3 is TGTGCCAGCAGCGCCGGAGGGACAGGGGGACACGAGCAGTACTTC. This codes for CASSAGGTGGHEQYF. This sequence joins TRBV9 and TRBJ2-7, with 11 bases fitting TRBD1. CDR1 and CDR2 from the germline V gene are SGDLS and YYNGEE. CDR3 length: 15 residues. V was pared by 3 bases and J by 5 bases, with 7 bases of the junction left unmatched.

The V and J genes are TRBV30 and TRBJ1-4, with D possibly TRBD1 on 5 matching bases. The CDR3 sequence is 13 residues long. Germline V lookup: CDR1 GTSNPN, CDR2 SVGIG (reference sequence). V lost 3 bases to trimming and J lost 5 bases, with 10 bases between them. The CDR3 loop reads CAWSRAGNEKLFF. For the CDR3, the DNA is TGTGCCTGGAGCCGAGCAGGGAATGAAAAACTGTTTTTT.

CDR3 in amino acids: CASSRGGAGNNEQFF. In nucleotides, the CDR3 is TGTGCCAGCAGCCGAGGGGGGGCTGGTAACAATGAGCAGTTCTTC. The V gene is TRBV7-2, the J gene TRBJ2-1; possible D gene TRBD2, 7 bases. CDR1 and CDR2 from the germline V gene are SGHTA and FQGNSA. Trimming shortened V by 5 bases and J by 5 bases, and 16 bases separated the two germline ends. The CDR3 loop spans 15 amino acids.

The chain is built from TRBV5-4 and TRBJ2-5; 10 positions agree with TRBD2. The CDR3 has 15 amino acids. In germline, CDR1 is SGHNT, CDR2 YYREEE (reference sequence). V lost 1 base to trimming and J lost 5 bases; unmatched junction nucleotides: 5. CDR3 in amino acids: CASSLKLAGLETQYF. The CDR3 DNA is TGTGCCAGCAGCTTGAAACTAGCGGGACTGGAGACCCAGTACTTC.

The chain links TRBV5-1 to TRBJ2-3; 16 nucleotides align to TRBD2. The CDR3 is 18 amino acids. V trimming: 3 bases; J trimming: 1 base; junction bases outside the gene matches: 5. CDR1 is SGHRS, CDR2 YFSETQ, per germline. CDR3 in amino acids: CASSSGGTSGRGTDTQYF. CDR3 bases: TGCGCCAGCAGCTCGGGCGGGACTAGCGGGAGGGGCACAGATACGCAGTATTTT.

V is TRBV19 and J is TRBJ1-1; maybe TRBD1 (5 bases). The CDR3 extends over 13 amino acids. Germline V gene sequence: CDR1 LNHDA, CDR2 SQIVND (reference sequence). Trimming took off 6 bases at V and 6 bases at J, with 14 bases between the two ends. CDR3 DNA: TGTGCCAGTAGGGGGGGGGAATTTGCTGAAGCTTTCTTT. Its translation: CASRGGEFAEAFF.

The chain links TRBV5-1 to TRBJ1-2; weak D call: TRBD1 (6 bases). Deletions cut 0 bases from V and 6 bases from J, with 12 bases between. The germline V gene has CDR1 SGHRS and CDR2 YFSETQ. The CDR3 contains 14 residues. The CDR3 DNA sequence: TGCGCCAGCAGCTTGGAAATGCAGGGGAATGGCTACACCTTC. Its translation: CASSLEMQGNGYTF.

The chain recombines TRBV28 with TRBJ2-5; tentative D call: TRBD2 (6 bases). The germline V and J ends were trimmed by 3 bases and 5 bases, with 19 bases remaining between them. Per germline, CDR1 MDHEN and CDR2 SYDVKM. The CDR3 contains 16 residues. In DNA, the CDR3 is TGTGCCAGCAGTTTCTCGGGACTCTCTCAATCGGAGACCCAGTACTTC. It is translated as CASSFSGLSQSETQYF.

The chain carries TRBV6-5 and TRBJ1-3, with D unresolved. This CDR3 is 15 amino acids long. V shed 6 bases and J shed 0 bases, with 12 bases lying between them. Germline-derived CDR1 and CDR2 are MNHEY and SVGAGI. The CDR3 sequence is CASSIGLRSGNTIYF. The CDR3 DNA is TGTGCCAGCAGCATCGGACTCCGCTCTGGAAACACCATATATTTT.

V and J are TRBV28 and TRBJ1-3; D is possibly TRBD1 (5 bases). This CDR3 region has 14 residues. V shed 7 bases and J shed 4 bases, with 14 bases lying between them. In germline, CDR1 is MDHEN, CDR2 SYDVKM. The CDR3 DNA is TGTGCCAGCACTTATGGGGGAGGCGGAAACACCATATATTTT. It encodes CASTYGGGGNTIYF.

The chain is built from TRBV28 and TRBJ2-1; D is ambiguous. Germline CDR1 reads MDHEN; CDR2 reads SYDVKM. The CDR3 contains 12 residues. V gave up 6 bases and J gave up 6 bases, with 9 bases separating them. The CDR3 loop is CASSIDTNEQFF. CDR3 nucleotide sequence: TGTGCCAGCAGCATTGACACCAATGAGCAGTTCTTC.

This rearrangement joins TRBV6-4 to TRBJ2-3; 9 bases fit TRBD1. The CDR3 has 16 amino acids. V dropped 0 bases and J dropped 5; count of bases not matched to a gene: 6. The germline CDR1 and CDR2 sequences are MRHNA and SNTAGT. CDR3 sequence reads: CASSDSRTGVLDTQYF. CDR3 sequence (DNA): TGTGCCAGCAGTGACTCGAGGACAGGGGTTCTAGATACGCAGTATTTT.

This clone appeared a single time. The chain combines TRBV7-3 with TRBJ1-1, with D perhaps matching TRBD1 (5 bases). Per germline, CDR1 SGHTA and CDR2 FQGTGA. The CDR3 spans 13 residues. V dropped 1 base and J dropped 6 bases, with 9 bases sitting between them. CDR3 amino acids: CASSLIPGAEAFF. The CDR3 nucleotides read TGTGCCAGCAGCTTAATCCCGGGGGCTGAAGCTTTCTTT.

The CDR3 sequence is CATSRDNWTKDGYTF. The CDR3 nucleotides are TGTGCCACCAGCAGAGATAACTGGACAAAGGATGGCTACACCTTC. The chain is built from TRBV15 and TRBJ1-2, with D possibly TRBD1 on 5 matching bases. CDR3 length: 15 residues. In germline, CDR1 is LNHNV, CDR2 YYDKDF (reference sequence). V was cut by 0 bases and J by 6 bases, with 14 bases left in between.

The chain employs TRBV4-1 and TRBJ2-7, with 11 bases identical to TRBD2. The germline V gene encodes CDR1 MGHRA and CDR2 YSYEKL. The CDR3 loop spans 17 amino acids. V dropped 2 bases and J dropped 3; count of bases not matched to a gene: 9. CDR3 sequence: CASSQLPGTSGNYEQYF. The DNA of the CDR3 is TGCGCCAGCAGCCAACTCCCCGGGACTAGCGGTAACTACGAGCAGTACTTC.